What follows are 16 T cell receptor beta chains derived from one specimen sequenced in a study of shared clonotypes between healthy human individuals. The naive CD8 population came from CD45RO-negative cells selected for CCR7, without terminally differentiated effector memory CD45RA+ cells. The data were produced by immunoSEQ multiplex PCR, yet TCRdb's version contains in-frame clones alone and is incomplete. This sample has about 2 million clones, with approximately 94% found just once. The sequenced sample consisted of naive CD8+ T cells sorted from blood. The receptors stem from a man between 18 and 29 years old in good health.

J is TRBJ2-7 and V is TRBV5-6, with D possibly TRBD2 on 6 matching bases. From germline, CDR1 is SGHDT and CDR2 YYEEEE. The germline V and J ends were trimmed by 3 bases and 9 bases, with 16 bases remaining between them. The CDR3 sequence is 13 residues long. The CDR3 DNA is TGTGCCAGCAGCTCGGGACTTTTTACGGGGCAGTACTTC. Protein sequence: CASSSGLFTGQYF.

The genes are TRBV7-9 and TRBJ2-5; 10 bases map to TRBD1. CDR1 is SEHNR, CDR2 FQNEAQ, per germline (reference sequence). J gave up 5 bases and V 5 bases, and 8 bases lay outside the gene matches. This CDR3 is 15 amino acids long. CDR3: CASSMTGGALETQYF. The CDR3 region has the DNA TGTGCCAGCAGCATGACAGGGGGCGCCTTGGAGACCCAGTACTTC.

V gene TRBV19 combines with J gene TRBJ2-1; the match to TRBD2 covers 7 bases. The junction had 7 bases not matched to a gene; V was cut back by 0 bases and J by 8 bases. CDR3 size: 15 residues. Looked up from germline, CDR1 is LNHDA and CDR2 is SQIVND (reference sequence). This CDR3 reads CASSIEAGTADEQFF. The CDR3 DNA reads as TGTGCCAGTAGTATAGAAGCGGGAACCGCGGATGAGCAGTTCTTC.

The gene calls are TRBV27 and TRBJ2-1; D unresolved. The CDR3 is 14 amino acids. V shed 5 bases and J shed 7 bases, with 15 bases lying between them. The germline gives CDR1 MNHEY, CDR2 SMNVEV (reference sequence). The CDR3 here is CASSRAVGWNEQFF. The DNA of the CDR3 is TGTGCCAGCAGTCGGGCCGTGGGGTGGAATGAGCAGTTCTTC.

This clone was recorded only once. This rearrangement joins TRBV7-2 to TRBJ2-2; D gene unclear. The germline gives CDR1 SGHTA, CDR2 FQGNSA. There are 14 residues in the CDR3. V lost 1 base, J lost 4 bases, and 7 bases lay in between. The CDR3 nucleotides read TGTGCCAGCAGCTTAGATCCTTTCACCGGGGAGCTGTTTTTT. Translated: CASSLDPFTGELFF.

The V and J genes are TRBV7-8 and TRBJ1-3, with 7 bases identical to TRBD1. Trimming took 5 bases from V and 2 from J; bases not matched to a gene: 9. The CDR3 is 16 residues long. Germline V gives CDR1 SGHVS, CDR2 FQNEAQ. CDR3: CASSRDREGAGNTIYF. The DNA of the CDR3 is TGTGCCAGCAGCCGTGACAGGGAGGGAGCTGGAAACACCATATATTTT.

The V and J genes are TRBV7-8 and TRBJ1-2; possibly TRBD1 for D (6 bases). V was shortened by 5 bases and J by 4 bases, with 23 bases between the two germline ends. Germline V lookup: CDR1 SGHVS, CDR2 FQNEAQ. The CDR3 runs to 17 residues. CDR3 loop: CASSTTPPLEGVYGYTF. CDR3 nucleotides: TGTGCCAGCAGCACGACACCGCCTCTCGAGGGGGTCTATGGCTACACCTTC.

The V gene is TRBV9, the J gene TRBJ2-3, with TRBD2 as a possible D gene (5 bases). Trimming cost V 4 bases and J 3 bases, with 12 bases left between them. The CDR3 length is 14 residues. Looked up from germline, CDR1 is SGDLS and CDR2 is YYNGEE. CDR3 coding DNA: TGTGCCAGCAGCCCGCCCGGGGAAACAGATACGCAGTATTTT. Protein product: CASSPPGETDTQYF.

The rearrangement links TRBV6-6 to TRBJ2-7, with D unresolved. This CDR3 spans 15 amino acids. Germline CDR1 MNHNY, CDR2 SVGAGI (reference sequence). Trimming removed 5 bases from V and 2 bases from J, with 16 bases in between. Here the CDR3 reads CASSPSVGAAYEQYF. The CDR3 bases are TGTGCCAGCAGTCCCTCTGTTGGAGCCGCCTACGAGCAGTACTTC.

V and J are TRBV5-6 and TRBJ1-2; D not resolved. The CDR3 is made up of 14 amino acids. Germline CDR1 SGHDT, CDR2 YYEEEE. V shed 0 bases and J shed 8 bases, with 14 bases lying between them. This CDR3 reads CASSLAASDEGYTF. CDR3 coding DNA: TGTGCCAGCAGCTTGGCCGCCAGCGACGAGGGCTACACCTTC.

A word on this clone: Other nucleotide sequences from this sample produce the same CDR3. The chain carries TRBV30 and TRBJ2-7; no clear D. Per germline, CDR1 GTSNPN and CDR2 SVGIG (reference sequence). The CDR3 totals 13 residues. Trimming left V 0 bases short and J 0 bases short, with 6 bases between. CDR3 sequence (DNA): TGTGCCTGGAGTGTGGGTCACTCCTACGAGCAGTACTTC. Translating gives CAWSVGHSYEQYF.

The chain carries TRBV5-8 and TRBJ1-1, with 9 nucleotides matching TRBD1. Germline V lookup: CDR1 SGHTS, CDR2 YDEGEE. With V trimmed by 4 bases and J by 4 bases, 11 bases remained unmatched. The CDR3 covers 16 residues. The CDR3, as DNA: TGTGCCAGCAGCCCGACTAGGGGACAGGGACGCACTGAAGCTTTCTTT. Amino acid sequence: CASSPTRGQGRTEAFF.

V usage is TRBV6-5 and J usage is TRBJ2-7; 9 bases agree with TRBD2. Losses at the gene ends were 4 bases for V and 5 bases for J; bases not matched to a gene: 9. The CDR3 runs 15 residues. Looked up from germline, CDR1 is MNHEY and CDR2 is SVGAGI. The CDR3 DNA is TGTGCCAGCAGTTTTTCCGGGACTAGCTTCCACGAGCAGTACTTC. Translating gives CASSFSGTSFHEQYF.

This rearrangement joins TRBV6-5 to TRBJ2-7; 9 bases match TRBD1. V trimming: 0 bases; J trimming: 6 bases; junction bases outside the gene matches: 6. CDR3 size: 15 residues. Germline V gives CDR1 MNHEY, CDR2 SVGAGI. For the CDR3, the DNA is TGTGCCAGCAGTTACTCTGGGACAGGGAACTCCGAGCAGTACTTC. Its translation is CASSYSGTGNSEQYF.

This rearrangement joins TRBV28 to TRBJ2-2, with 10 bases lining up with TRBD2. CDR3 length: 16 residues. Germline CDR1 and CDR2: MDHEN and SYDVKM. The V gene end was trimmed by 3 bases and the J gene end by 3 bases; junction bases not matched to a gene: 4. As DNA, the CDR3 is TGTGCCAGCAGTTTTCGGGGACTAGCGTACACCGGGGAGCTGTTTTTT. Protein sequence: CASSFRGLAYTGELFF.

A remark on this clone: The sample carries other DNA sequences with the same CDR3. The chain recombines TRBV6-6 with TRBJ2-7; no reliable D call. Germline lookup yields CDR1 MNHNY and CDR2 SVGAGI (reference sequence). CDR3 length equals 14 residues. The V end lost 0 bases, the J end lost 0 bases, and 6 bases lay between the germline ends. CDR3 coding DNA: TGTGCCAGCAGTTACTCCGGCGGCTCCTACGAGCAGTACTTC. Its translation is CASSYSGGSYEQYF.